These T cell receptor beta chains were read from a single sample in a study of blood T cell repertoires in COVID-19. Sequencing used immunoSEQ multiplex PCR; TCRdb keeps in-frame clones, though not all of them. The sample contains around 300,000 clones, 75% to 90% of which appear only once. Source material: peripheral blood. These receptors originate from a woman between 45 and 60 years old with COVID-19, enrolled during active disease. CDR3s include the opening cysteine and the closing phenylalanine or tryptophan. The order of the fields is D gene, clone size, J gene, V gene, CDR3 protein, CDR3 DNA. D genes are given only for firm matches. Expanded clones are given a class, and other clones once, few, many or no size at all.

TRBD1	-	TRBJ2-7	TRBV5-1	CASYPGTGGSEQYF	TGCGCCAGTTATCCCGGGACAGGGGGAAGCGAGCAGTACTTC
-	-	TRBJ2-2	TRBV11-3	CASSPRTLRTGELFF	TGTGCCAGCAGCCCAAGGACTTTAAGGACCGGGGAGCTGTTTTTT
-	-	TRBJ2-3	TRBV6-5	CASSYGGSGGADTQYF	TGTGCCAGCAGTTACGGGGGGTCAGGAGGGGCAGATACGCAGTATTTT
TRBD2	-	TRBJ2-1	TRBV11-2	CASSLRGRTSGNNEQFF	TGTGCCAGCAGCTTAAGGGGCAGGACTAGCGGAAACAATGAGCAGTTCTTC
TRBD2	-	TRBJ2-2	TRBV6-2/TRBV6-3	CASSFPETSGYTGELFF	TGTGCCAGCAGTTTCCCCGAGACTAGCGGTTACACCGGGGAGCTGTTTTTT
-	-	TRBJ1-2	TRBV30	CAWTGNYGYTF	TGTGCCTGGACGGGTAACTATGGCTACACCTTC
-	-	TRBJ2-2	TRBV9	CASSVGLAGELFF	TGTGCCAGCAGCGTAGGTCTAGCCGGGGAGCTGTTTTTT
-	-	TRBJ1-3	TRBV18	CASSLSRDSGNTIYF	TGTGCCAGCTCACTATCGAGGGATAGTGGAAACACCATATATTTT
-	-	TRBJ2-6	TRBV4-3	CASSRGGVSSGANVLTF	TGCGCCAGCAGCCGGGGCGGGGTAAGCTCTGGGGCCAACGTCCTGACTTTC
-	-	TRBJ1-4	TRBV30	CAWVGGTNEKLFF	TGTGCCTGGGTCGGGGGGACTAATGAAAAACTGTTTTTT
-	-	TRBJ2-3	TRBV19	CASNRGTSDTQYF	TGTGCCAGTAACCGGGGAACTAGCGATACGCAGTATTTT
-	-	TRBJ1-1	TRBV5-1	CASSLGTGMNTEAFF	TGCGCCAGCAGCTTGGGCACGGGGATGAACACTGAAGCTTTCTTT
TRBD1	-	TRBJ1-1	TRBV18	CASSELKQGTNTEAFF	TGTGCCAGCTCAGAATTAAAACAGGGGACGAACACTGAAGCTTTCTTT
TRBD1	-	TRBJ2-1	TRBV27	CASSFYRGTVNEQFF	TGTGCCAGCAGTTTCTACAGGGGGACTGTAAATGAGCAGTTCTTC
-	-	TRBJ1-2	TRBV7-9	CASSMYSQGIGYTF	TGTGCCAGCAGTATGTACTCACAGGGAATTGGCTACACCTTC
-	few	TRBJ1-5	TRBV19	CASHEGRRGSNQPQHF	TGTGCCAGCCATGAGGGCAGGCGGGGTAGCAATCAGCCCCAGCATTTT
TRBD1	once	TRBJ2-7	TRBV12-5	CASGSTGGFSYEQYF	TGTGCTAGTGGTTCGACAGGGGGCTTTTCCTACGAGCAGTACTTC
-	-	TRBJ2-1	TRBV2	CASSGGHSSYNEQFF	TGTGCCAGCAGCGGTGGACACTCCTCCTACAATGAGCAGTTCTTC
TRBD2	few	TRBJ2-1	TRBV24-1	CATSDSGLGLAGARSPYNEQFF	TGTGCCACCAGTGATTCTGGCCTGGGACTAGCGGGAGCGAGATCTCCCTACAATGAGCAGTTCTTC
TRBD2	-	TRBJ2-3	TRBV13	CASSAPGLRDTQYF	TGTGCCAGCAGCGCCCCGGGACTAAGAGATACGCAGTATTTT
TRBD1	once	TRBJ2-3	TRBV24-1	CATSDSGQGGITQYF	TGTGCCACCAGTGATTCGGGACAGGGAGGCATTACGCAGTATTTT
TRBD1	-	TRBJ2-2	TRBV5-1	CASRVGTGGSGELFF	TGCGCCAGCAGAGTCGGGACAGGGGGCAGCGGGGAGCTGTTTTTT
-	-	TRBJ1-3	TRBV27	CASSFGVGAIGNTIYF	TGTGCCAGCAGTTTTGGTGTGGGGGCAATTGGAAACACCATATATTTT
-	-	TRBJ1-3	TRBV5-5	CASSLGTAGLGGTIYF	TGTGCCAGCAGCTTGGGGACAGCGGGACTGGGCGGCACCATATATTTT
-	-	TRBJ2-1	TRBV29-1	CSVEGSFSYNEQFF	TGCAGCGTTGAGGGGAGTTTCTCCTACAATGAGCAGTTCTTC
-	-	TRBJ1-2	TRBV7-2	CASSLMSEGRGYGYTF	TGTGCCAGCAGCTTAATGTCGGAGGGTAGAGGCTATGGCTACACCTTC
TRBD2	once	TRBJ2-3	TRBV11-2	CASSLDWGGSGDTQYF	TGTGCCAGCAGCTTAGACTGGGGGGGGAGTGGAGATACGCAGTATTTT
TRBD2	-	TRBJ2-3	TRBV7-2	CASSSQRERSTQYF	TGTGCCAGCAGCTCCCAGCGGGAGCGGAGTACGCAGTATTTT
-	many	TRBJ1-2	TRBV9	CASSVVPGSGYGYTF	TGTGCCAGCAGCGTAGTTCCCGGCTCGGGCTATGGCTACACCTTC
-	-	TRBJ2-1	TRBV6-6	CASIERVTYNEQFF	TGTGCCAGCATCGAGCGGGTGACCTACAATGAGCAGTTCTTC
TRBD1	-	TRBJ2-6	TRBV15	CATSRRPGQSSGANVLTF	TGTGCCACCAGCAGACGACCGGGACAGAGCTCTGGGGCCAACGTCCTGACTTTC
TRBD1	-	TRBJ1-6	TRBV11-2	CASSAETGFLGSPLHF	TGTGCCAGCAGCGCGGAGACAGGGTTCTTGGGTTCACCCCTCCACTTT
TRBD1	-	TRBJ1-6	TRBV2	CASSDPPTGGRSYNSPLHF	TGTGCCAGCAGTGACCCCCCGACAGGGGGAAGGTCCTATAATTCACCCCTCCACTTT
TRBD2	-	TRBJ2-1	TRBV7-3	CASENTRGEQFF	TGTGCCAGCGAAAATACGCGGGGGGAGCAGTTCTTC
-	-	TRBJ2-5	TRBV2	CASSLTGDETQYF	TGTGCCAGCAGCCTGACAGGAGACGAGACCCAGTACTTC
-	once	TRBJ2-5	TRBV20-1	CSASGTEGGEETQYF	TGCAGTGCTAGTGGAACGGAGGGTGGGGAAGAGACCCAGTACTTC
-	-	TRBJ2-7	TRBV15	CATSRVAGFNEQYF	TGTGCCACCAGCAGAGTGGCAGGGTTTAACGAGCAGTACTTC
TRBD2	few	TRBJ2-5	TRBV5-4	CASSLASRAGGSQETQYF	TGTGCCAGCAGCTTGGCATCTCGAGCGGGAGGAAGCCAAGAGACCCAGTACTTC
-	-	TRBJ2-3	TRBV29-1	CSVGRGTVGPSDTQYF	TGCAGCGTTGGCCGGGGGACAGTGGGGCCCTCAGATACGCAGTATTTT
-	-	TRBJ1-1	TRBV14	CASSQSLNTEAFF	TGTGCCAGCAGCCAATCCTTGAACACTGAAGCTTTCTTT
TRBD1	-	TRBJ1-6	TRBV18	CASSPGTGGNSPLHF	TGTGCCAGCTCACCAGGGACAGGGGGTAATTCACCCCTCCACTTT
TRBD2	-	TRBJ2-1	TRBV4-2	CASSQDGGLGSNEQFF	TGTGCCAGCAGCCAAGATGGGGGACTAGGGAGCAATGAGCAGTTCTTC
TRBD1	-	TRBJ2-3	TRBV10-1	CASSETRPGGKDTQYF	TGCGCCAGCAGTGAGACCCGGCCAGGGGGTAAGGATACGCAGTATTTT
TRBD1	-	TRBJ2-5	TRBV30	CARGGAETQYF	TGTGCCCGAGGGGGCGCAGAGACCCAGTACTTC
-	once	TRBJ1-6	TRBV6-5	CASSLGGGNSPLHF	TGTGCCAGCAGCTTGGGGGGAGGGAATTCACCCCTCCACTTT
-	-	TRBJ2-4	TRBV3-1/TRBV3-2	CASSQWGAKNIQYF	TGTGCCAGCAGCCAATGGGGCGCAAAAAACATTCAGTACTTC
-	-	TRBJ2-5	TRBV24-1	CATSDSQTQETQYF	TGTGCCACCAGTGATTCACAGACACAAGAGACCCAGTACTTC
TRBD2	-	TRBJ2-7	TRBV7-6	CASSLVAGDHPYEQYF	TGTGCCAGCAGCTTAGTAGCGGGAGACCATCCCTACGAGCAGTACTTC
-	-	TRBJ1-1	TRBV5-1	CASSLFKGWTEAFF	TGCGCCAGCAGCTTGTTCAAGGGGTGGACTGAAGCTTTCTTT
-	-	TRBJ1-2	TRBV4-1	CASSHSGSNYGYTF	TGCGCCAGCAGCCATTCAGGGTCTAACTATGGCTACACCTTC
TRBD1	once	TRBJ2-7	TRBV14	CASSLGQISYEQYF	TGTGCCAGCAGCCTGGGACAGATCTCCTACGAGCAGTACTTC
-	few	TRBJ1-6	TRBV7-8	CASSLLRNNSPLHF	TGTGCCAGCAGCTTACTGAGGAACAATTCACCCCTCCACTTT
TRBD1	-	TRBJ1-1	TRBV11-3	CASSPGGPVAFF	TGTGCCAGCAGCCCAGGGGGACCAGTAGCTTTCTTT
-	-	TRBJ1-1	TRBV13	CASSWLGNGGTEAFF	TGTGCCAGCAGCTGGCTCGGGAACGGGGGCACTGAAGCTTTCTTT
-	-	TRBJ1-1	TRBV6-6	CASTWDTRGDTEAFF	TGTGCCAGCACCTGGGACACCAGGGGCGACACTGAAGCTTTCTTT
-	-	TRBJ1-3	TRBV15	CATSRAGGGRIGNTIYF	TGTGCCACCAGCAGAGCGGGGGGAGGTCGAATCGGAAACACCATATATTTT
-	-	TRBJ2-2	TRBV4-3	CASSQVRTGELFF	TGCGCCAGCAGCCAAGTGCGCACCGGGGAGCTGTTTTTT
TRBD2	-	TRBJ2-1	TRBV11-2	CASSLGAGGFVNEQFF	TGTGCCAGCAGCTTAGGGGCGGGAGGGTTCGTGAATGAGCAGTTCTTC
-	-	TRBJ1-2	TRBV30	CAWSRGHLYGYTF	TGTGCCTGGAGCAGGGGACACCTTTATGGCTACACCTTC
-	-	TRBJ1-5	TRBV27	CASSSKAKNQPQHF	TGTGCCAGCAGTTCGAAAGCTAAAAATCAGCCCCAGCATTTT